This passage covers 2 T cell receptor beta chains from one sample sequenced in a study of blood T cell repertoires in COVID-19. Sequencing was performed with immunoSEQ multiplex PCR; in TCRdb, only in-frame clones are kept and a portion is missing. The sample includes about 200,000 clones, nearly 90% of them seen just once. Sequenced: peripheral blood. The receptor set was obtained from a man aged 50 to 60 with acute or convalescent COVID-19.

The chain uses TRBV7-9 and TRBJ1-4; 7 positions match TRBD1. J was trimmed by 5 bases and V by 0 bases; bases with no gene match: 3. Germline values: CDR1 SEHNR, CDR2 FQNEAQ (reference sequence). The CDR3 has 15 residues. CDR3 nucleotides: TGTGCCAGCAGCTTAGCGCAACAGGGGAATGAAAAACTGTTTTTT. The encoded protein is CASSLAQQGNEKLFF.

A note on this clone: Within the sample, other DNA sequences also encode this same CDR3. As DNA, the CDR3 is TGTGCCAGCTCACTACGACAGGGATTGGATGGCTACACCTTC. This sequence encodes CASSLRQGLDGYTF. The chain carries TRBV18 and TRBJ1-2, with 7 bases fitting TRBD1. The CDR3 is 14 residues long. V dropped 4 bases and J dropped 6; count of bases not matched to a gene: 8. The germline CDR1 and CDR2 sequences are KGHSH and LQKENI.